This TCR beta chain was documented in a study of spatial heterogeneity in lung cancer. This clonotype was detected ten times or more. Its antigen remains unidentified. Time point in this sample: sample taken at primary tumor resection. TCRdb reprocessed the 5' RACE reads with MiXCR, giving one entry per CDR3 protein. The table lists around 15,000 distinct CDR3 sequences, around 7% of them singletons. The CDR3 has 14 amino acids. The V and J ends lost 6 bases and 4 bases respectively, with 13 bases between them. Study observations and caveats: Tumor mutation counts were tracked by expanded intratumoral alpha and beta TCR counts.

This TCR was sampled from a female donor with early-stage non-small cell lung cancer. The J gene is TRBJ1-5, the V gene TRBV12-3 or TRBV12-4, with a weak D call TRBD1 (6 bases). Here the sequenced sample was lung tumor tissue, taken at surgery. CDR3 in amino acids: CASSPDRPNQPQHF. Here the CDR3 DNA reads TGTGCCAGCAGCCCAGACAGGCCTAATCAGCCCCAGCATTTT.